These T cell receptor beta chains were read from a single sample in a study of shared clonotypes between healthy human individuals. Here immunoSEQ multiplex PCR was the method, and the copy in TCRdb shows in-frame clones only, minus some. The sample lists about 2.4 million clones, 93% occurring once. The material sequenced was naive CD4+ T cells from PBMCs. Source of these receptors: a young man in good health. Some clones in this sample may be carry-over from other donors' samples. Both conserved end residues are part of each CDR3. A D gene is named only where the DNA matches it firmly. Clone sizes are given selectively: once, few, many, or a class where the clone is expanded.

J,size,V,D,CDR3,DNA
TRBJ1-4,NA,TRBV7-9,NA,CASSLSGRNEKLFF,TGTGCCAGCAGCTTATCAGGGCGTAACGAAAAACTGTTTTTT
TRBJ1-1,NA,TRBV11-2,NA,CASSLVYRRGNTEAFF,TGTGCCAGCAGCTTAGTATACCGCAGGGGGAACACTGAAGCTTTCTTT
TRBJ1-5,NA,TRBV5-6,NA,CASSFASGQHEYSNQPQHF,TGTGCCAGCAGCTTCGCTTCCGGGCAGCACGAATATAGCAATCAGCCCCAGCATTTT
TRBJ1-2,NA,TRBV29-1,TRBD1,CSVKPGTGVYGYTF,TGCAGCGTTAAACCCGGGACAGGGGTCTATGGCTACACCTTC
TRBJ2-7,once,TRBV30,NA,CAWRDGQNEQYF,TGTGCCTGGAGAGACGGACAGAACGAGCAGTACTTC
TRBJ2-7,NA,TRBV21-1,NA,CQKMKQYLFYEQYF,TGCCAAAAAATGAAGCAATACCTTTTCTACGAGCAGTACTTC
TRBJ2-1,NA,TRBV30,TRBD2,CAWSTTRTSTSYNEQFF,TGTGCCTGGAGTACGACGCGGACTAGCACCTCCTACAATGAGCAGTTCTTC
TRBJ2-2,once,TRBV5-1,NA,CASLASDTGELFF,TGCGCCAGCCTAGCTAGCGACACCGGGGAGCTGTTTTTT
TRBJ2-1,NA,TRBV7-8,NA,CASSRTGRTHEQFF,TGTGCCAGCAGCCGTACCGGGCGGACGCATGAGCAGTTCTTC
TRBJ1-5,NA,TRBV6-1,NA,CASSEEGRIQPQHF,TGTGCCAGCAGTGAGGAGGGGCGGATACAGCCCCAGCATTTT
TRBJ1-1,NA,TRBV27,TRBD1,CASSPFSLPTGREDEAFF,TGTGCCAGCAGTCCATTCTCCCTACCGACAGGGAGGGAGGATGAAGCTTTCTTT
TRBJ1-1,few,TRBV18,NA,CASSPLQMGAEAFF,TGTGCCAGCTCACCACTACAGATGGGAGCTGAAGCTTTCTTT
TRBJ2-5,NA,TRBV5-6,NA,CASSLVGGETQYF,TGTGCCAGCAGCTTGGTAGGGGGAGAGACCCAGTACTTC
TRBJ2-5,NA,TRBV28,NA,CASGRQETQYF,TGTGCCAGCGGACGACAAGAGACCCAGTACTTC
TRBJ2-6,NA,TRBV5-8,NA,CASSFRVAGANVLTF,TGTGCCAGCAGCTTTAGGGTCGCTGGGGCCAACGTCCTGACTTTC